These 25 T cell receptor beta chains came from one sample sequenced in a study of blood T cell repertoires in COVID-19. Here immunoSEQ multiplex PCR was the method, and the copy in TCRdb shows in-frame clones only, minus some. The table includes about 280,000 clones, around 87% detected once. The sequenced material came from peripheral blood. These receptor sequences come from a woman between 50 and 59 years old who had recovered from COVID-19.

V and J are TRBV30 and TRBJ2-7; tentative D call: TRBD2 (6 bases). V lost 8 bases to trimming and J lost 3 bases, with 20 bases between them. Germline V lookup: CDR1 GTSNPN, CDR2 SVGIG (reference sequence). There are 14 residues in the CDR3. CDR3 sequence reads: CALKEGRDGYEQYF. CDR3 bases: TGTGCCCTCAAGGAGGGAAGGGACGGCTACGAGCAGTACTTC.

The genes are TRBV3-1 (or the pseudogene TRBV3-2) and TRBJ1-2; TRBD1 agrees at 9 bases. This CDR3 comprises 15 residues. The ends lost 4 bases at V and 2 bases at J; junction bases unmatched: 5. The germline V gene encodes CDR1 LGHDT and CDR2 YNNKEL (reference sequence). The CDR3: CASSPTGTGNYGYTF. Here the CDR3 DNA reads TGTGCCAGCAGCCCGACGGGGACAGGGAACTATGGCTACACCTTC.

The chain employs TRBV19 and TRBJ2-2; tentative D call: TRBD2 (6 bases). This CDR3 has 15 amino acids. CDR1 LNHDA and CDR2 SQIVND come from the germline V gene (reference sequence). V was cut by 4 bases and J by 4 bases, with 13 bases left in between. The CDR3 is CASSKQIAATGELFF. The CDR3 DNA reads TGTGCCAGTAGTAAACAGATAGCGGCCACCGGGGAGCTGTTTTTT.

The chain joins TRBV9 to TRBJ1-1; D remains unclear. Germline CDR1 and CDR2: SGDLS and YYNGEE. The V gene lost 2 bases and the J gene lost 1 base, with 9 bases spanning the gap. The CDR3 runs to 14 residues. The CDR3 loop reads CASSVRSGNTEAFF. In DNA form, the CDR3 reads TGTGCCAGCAGCGTGAGATCGGGGAACACTGAAGCTTTCTTT.

The J gene is TRBJ1-2, the V gene TRBV5-1; TRBD1 aligns across 10 bases. The germline CDR1 and CDR2 sequences are SGHRS and YFSETQ. The CDR3 has 17 residues. Trimming at V came to 4 bases and at J to 0 bases, leaving 9 bases not matched to a gene. The CDR3 DNA is TGCGCCAGCAGCCCTAGGGACAGGGGATGGTCTAACTATGGCTACACCTTC. Its protein is CASSPRDRGWSNYGYTF.

This clone has only a few counts. V and J are TRBV5-4 and TRBJ1-2; 7 bases align to TRBD1. The length of the CDR3 is 14 residues. Germline lookup yields CDR1 SGHNT and CDR2 YYREEE (reference sequence). V trimming: 4 bases; J trimming: 7 bases; junction bases outside the gene matches: 10. This chain's CDR3 is CASSQGVNRVGYTF. The CDR3 nucleotides are TGTGCCAGCAGCCAGGGGGTAAACAGGGTTGGCTACACCTTC.

V is TRBV5-1 and J is TRBJ2-5, with 9 nucleotides matching TRBD2. The germline V gene encodes CDR1 SGHRS and CDR2 YFSETQ. This CDR3 is built from 14 residues. The V gene end was trimmed by 0 bases and the J gene end by 5 bases; junction bases not matched to a gene: 2. The CDR3, as DNA: TGCGCCAGCAGCTTGGGACTAGCGGTGGAGACCCAGTACTTC. It translates to CASSLGLAVETQYF.

The chain is built from TRBV28 and TRBJ2-1; TRBD2 matches 11 bases. V shed 0 bases and J 9 bases; nucleotides not matched to a gene: 7. In germline, CDR1 is MDHEN, CDR2 SYDVKM. The CDR3 has 16 amino acids. CDR3 residues: CASSLWGTSGSGEQFF. For the CDR3, the DNA is TGTGCCAGCAGTTTATGGGGGACTAGCGGTAGCGGTGAGCAGTTCTTC.

The chain combines TRBV28 with TRBJ1-2; unclear D gene. V dropped 8 bases and J dropped 2 bases, with 9 bases sitting between them. This CDR3 is built from 12 residues. Germline V gene sequence: CDR1 MDHEN, CDR2 SYDVKM. CDR3 region: CASQRLNYGYTF. Here the CDR3 DNA reads TGTGCCAGCCAGAGACTCAACTATGGCTACACCTTC.

The rearrangement joins TRBV30 to TRBJ1-1, with a tentative D call TRBD1 (6 bases). This CDR3 comprises 18 residues. Trimming took off 2 bases at V and 2 bases at J, with 24 bases between the two ends. Germline lookup yields CDR1 GTSNPN and CDR2 SVGIG (reference sequence). The CDR3: CAWSPRSHRAAFNTEAFF. CDR3 bases: TGTGCCTGGAGTCCAAGATCCCACAGGGCAGCCTTTAACACTGAAGCTTTCTTT.

The chain combines TRBV24-1 with TRBJ2-7; maybe TRBD1 (6 bases). The CDR3 covers 16 residues. V lost 5 bases, J lost 0 bases, and 16 bases lay in between. CDR1 KGHDR and CDR2 SFDVKD come from the germline V gene. The CDR3 sequence is CATSALGQRSSYEQYF. The CDR3 bases are TGTGCCACCAGTGCCCTGGGACAAAGGAGCTCCTACGAGCAGTACTTC.

The gene calls are TRBV7-8 and TRBJ1-5; TRBD1 agrees at 7 bases. CDR1 is SGHVS and CDR2 is FQNEAQ in the germline V gene. After removal of 2 bases from V and 5 bases from J, the junction contained 6 bases not matched to a gene. The CDR3 runs 15 residues. The CDR3 coding sequence is TGTGCCAGCAGCTTATCGGCAGGGGGTTATCAGCCCCAGCATTTT. This encodes CASSLSAGGYQPQHF.

This chain links TRBV2 with TRBJ1-2; TRBD1 matches 9 bases. Germline V gives CDR1 SNHLY, CDR2 FYNNEI. Trimming cost V 5 bases and J 8 bases; bases outside gene matches: 6. This CDR3 has 13 amino acids. The CDR3 DNA reads as TGTGCCAGCAGTTTTGGGACAGGGATGGGCTACACCTTC. Its protein product is CASSFGTGMGYTF.

The chain is built from TRBV30 and TRBJ1-1; D is unresolved. This CDR3 contains 15 residues. Trimming left V 7 bases short and J 4 bases short, with 22 bases between. Germline V CDR1 and CDR2: GTSNPN, SVGIG (reference sequence). CDR3 residues: CASNRDHTLATEAFF. CDR3 nucleotide sequence: TGTGCCTCGAACCGGGATCATACCCTTGCCACTGAAGCTTTCTTT.

The chain links TRBV9 to TRBJ2-1; 16 nucleotides line up with TRBD2. CDR1 SGDLS and CDR2 YYNGEE come from the germline V gene. There are 18 residues in the CDR3. V lost 3 bases, J lost 8 bases, and 11 bases stayed unmatched. In DNA form, the CDR3 reads TGTGCCAGCAGCGCCCGAACCGGGACTAGCGGGAGGGCCGATGAGCAGTTCTTC. Residues: CASSARTGTSGRADEQFF. The entire variable domain, with the rest obtained from reference TRBV9 and TRBJ2-1, is as follows: DSGVTQTPKHLITATGQRVTLRCSPRSGDLSVYWYQQSLDQGLQFLIQYYNGEERAKGNILERFSAQQFPDLHSELNLSSLELGDSALYFCASSARTGTSGRADEQFFGPGTRLTVL.

This chain joins TRBV2 and TRBJ2-1; tentative D call: TRBD2 (5 bases). The CDR3 contains 14 residues. The V and J ends lost 4 bases and 4 bases respectively, with 11 bases between them. From germline, CDR1 is SNHLY and CDR2 FYNNEI. CDR3 DNA: TGTGCCAGCAGTGCAAGGACTGGGTACAATGAGCAGTTCTTC. It codes for CASSARTGYNEQFF. The whole variable domain, remainder taken from reference TRBV2 and TRBJ2-1, is EPEVTQTPSHQVTQMGQEVILRCVPISNHLYFYWYRQILGQKVEFLVSFYNNEISEKSEIFDDQFSVERPDGSNFTLKIRSTKLEDSAMYFCASSARTGYNEQFFGPGTRLTVL.

The V call is TRBV4-1, the J call TRBJ2-2; no firm D call. Germline V lookup: CDR1 MGHRA, CDR2 YSYEKL. This CDR3 region has 14 residues. The V gene lost 4 bases and the J gene lost 6 bases, with 12 bases spanning the gap. The CDR3: CASSRKESAGELFF. CDR3 DNA sequence: TGCGCCAGCAGCCGAAAGGAGAGCGCCGGGGAGCTGTTTTTT.

The chain combines TRBV5-6 with TRBJ2-7; TRBD1 matches 8 bases. Germline assignment: CDR1 SGHDT and CDR2 YYEEEE. The CDR3 spans 13 residues. The V gene end was trimmed by 3 bases and the J gene end by 5 bases; junction bases not matched to a gene: 4. CDR3 residues: CASSYGTGNEQYF. The CDR3, as DNA: TGTGCCAGCAGCTACGGGACAGGAAACGAGCAGTACTTC.

V and J are TRBV6-2 or TRBV6-3 and TRBJ1-5, with a weak D call TRBD1 (6 bases). Per germline, CDR1 MNHEY and CDR2 SVGEGT. Trimming took off 6 bases at V and 2 bases at J, with 26 bases between the two ends. The CDR3 consists of 19 residues. The CDR3 DNA reads as TGTGCCAGCAGCTATAACCGGGACATCTCATCGCGCCGCAATCAGCCCCAGCATTTT. Residues: CASSYNRDISSRRNQPQHF.

The V call is TRBV19, the J call TRBJ1-5, with D uncertain. V lost 4 bases and J 6 bases, leaving 10 bases between the germline ends. There are 13 residues in the CDR3. CDR1 LNHDA and CDR2 SQIVND come from the germline V gene (reference sequence). In DNA, the CDR3 is TGTGCCAGTAGTAAGGCGGTCCGTCAGCCCCAGCATTTT. Translation: CASSKAVRQPQHF. The full variable domain, in which reference TRBV19 and TRBJ1-5 provide the parts outside the CDR3, is DGGITQSPKYLFRKEGQNVTLSCEQNLNHDAMYWYRQDPGQGLRLIYYSQIVNDFQKGDIAEGYSVSREKKESFPLTVTSAQKNPTAFYLCASSKAVRQPQHFGDGTRLSIL.

The CDR3 sequence: CAAKRRQGRTGELFF. The CDR3 DNA follows: TGTGCCGCAAAGAGACGACAGGGACGGACCGGGGAGCTGTTTTTT. This sequence joins TRBV6-5 and TRBJ2-2, with 7 nucleotides matching TRBD1. Trimming took 11 bases from V and 5 from J; bases not matched to a gene: 14. The CDR3 contains 15 residues. CDR1 and CDR2 from the germline V gene are MNHEY and SVGAGI.

The chain joins TRBV12-3 or TRBV12-4 to TRBJ1-2; D remains ambiguous. The ends were cut back, 1 base at V and 9 bases at J, with 6 bases in the middle. The CDR3 consists of 11 residues. Written as DNA, the CDR3 is TGTGCCAGCAGTTTAGTAAATCGCTACACCTTC. This sequence encodes CASSLVNRYTF.

In this sample, this clone turned up once. The V call is TRBV28, the J call TRBJ1-2; 8 bases line up with TRBD1. The ends lost 6 bases at V and 11 bases at J; junction bases unmatched: 14. There are 14 residues in the CDR3. Germline loops: CDR1 MDHEN, CDR2 SYDVKM. The CDR3 reads CASRVRGQVSRYTF. CDR3 DNA: TGTGCCAGCAGGGTCCGGGGACAGGTATCTAGGTACACCTTC.

This sequence joins TRBV5-1 and TRBJ1-2; 9 bases agree with TRBD1. The CDR3 runs to 14 residues. In germline, CDR1 is SGHRS, CDR2 YFSETQ. Trimming at V came to 1 base and at J to 7 bases, leaving 5 bases not matched to a gene. CDR3 sequence: CASSLRTGEGGYTF. The CDR3 nucleotides are TGCGCCAGCAGCTTGCGGACAGGGGAAGGTGGCTACACCTTC.

This clone was recorded a few times. The same CDR3 is also encoded by other DNA sequences in this sample. The chain has TRBV9 and TRBJ1-2; 8 bases match TRBD1. With 4 bases clipped from V and 2 bases from J, the junction kept 4 bases outside the gene matches. Per germline, CDR1 SGDLS and CDR2 YYNGEE. This CDR3 is 14 amino acids long. In DNA, the CDR3 is TGTGCCAGCAGCCCTGGACAGGGCAACTATGGCTACACCTTC. Protein: CASSPGQGNYGYTF.